This TCR beta chain appears in the sequencing data of a study of T-cell memory formation after mild COVID-19. Per the germline V gene, CDR1 is SSHAT and CDR2 is FNYEAQ (reference sequence). The CDR3 is 13 amino acids. In its sample, this clonotype was seen a few times. At one of its ends the junction is not consistent with the germline gene, which may arise from a read error. TCRdb reanalysed the 5' RACE reads using MiXCR and keeps one entry per CDR3 protein. The table has about 130,000 distinct CDR3 sequences, around 6.3% seen once; the top ten hold 2% to 2.5%. This chain connects TRBV7-7 to TRBJ2-1; weak D call: TRBD2 (5 bases). The sample consisted of PBMCs or a T cell subset sorted from them (not recorded which). The sequence was obtained from an adult woman who had mild COVID-19 (a few samples of this study predate the infection). Cell type and time point are not known. CDR3 region: CASSPGLKGEQFF. The CDR3 DNA is TGTGCTAGCAGCCCAGGACTCAAGGGTGAGCAGTTCTTC.